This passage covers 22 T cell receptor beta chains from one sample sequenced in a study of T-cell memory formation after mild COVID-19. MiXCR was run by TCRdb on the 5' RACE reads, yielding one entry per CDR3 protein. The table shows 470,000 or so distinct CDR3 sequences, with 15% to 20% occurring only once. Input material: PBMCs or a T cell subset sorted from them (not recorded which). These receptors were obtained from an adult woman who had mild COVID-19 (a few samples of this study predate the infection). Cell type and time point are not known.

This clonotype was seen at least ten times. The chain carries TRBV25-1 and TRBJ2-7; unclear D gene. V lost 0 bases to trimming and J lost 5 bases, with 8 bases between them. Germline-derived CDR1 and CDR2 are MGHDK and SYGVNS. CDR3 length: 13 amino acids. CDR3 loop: CASSEYVGNEQYF. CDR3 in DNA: TGTGCCAGCAGTGAATATGTGGGGAACGAGCAGTACTTC.

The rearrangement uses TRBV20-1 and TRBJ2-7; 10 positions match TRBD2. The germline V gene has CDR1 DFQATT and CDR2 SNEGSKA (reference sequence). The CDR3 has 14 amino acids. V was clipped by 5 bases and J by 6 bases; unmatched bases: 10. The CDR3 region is CSAQSGRDYGEQYF. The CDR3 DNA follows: TGCAGTGCTCAAAGCGGGAGGGACTACGGCGAGCAGTACTTC.

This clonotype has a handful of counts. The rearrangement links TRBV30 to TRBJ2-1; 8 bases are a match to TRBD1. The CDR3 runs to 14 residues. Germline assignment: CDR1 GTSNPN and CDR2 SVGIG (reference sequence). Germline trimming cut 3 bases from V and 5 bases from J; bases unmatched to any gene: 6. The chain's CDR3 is CAWSPGGTNNEQFF. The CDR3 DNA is TGTGCCTGGAGCCCAGGGGGCACCAACAATGAGCAGTTCTTC.

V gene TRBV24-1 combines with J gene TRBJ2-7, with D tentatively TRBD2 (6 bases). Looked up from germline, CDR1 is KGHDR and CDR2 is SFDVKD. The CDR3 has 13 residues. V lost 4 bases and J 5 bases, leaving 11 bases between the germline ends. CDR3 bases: TGTGCCACCAGTGAGACCCCTAGCGACGAGCAGTACTTC. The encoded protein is CATSETPSDEQYF.

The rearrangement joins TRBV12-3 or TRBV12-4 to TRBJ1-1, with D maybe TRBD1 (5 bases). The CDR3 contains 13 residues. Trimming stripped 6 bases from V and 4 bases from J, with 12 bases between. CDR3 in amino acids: CASRLWGGTEAFF. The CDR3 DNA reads TGTGCCAGCAGGCTCTGGGGGGGCACTGAAGCTTTCTTT.

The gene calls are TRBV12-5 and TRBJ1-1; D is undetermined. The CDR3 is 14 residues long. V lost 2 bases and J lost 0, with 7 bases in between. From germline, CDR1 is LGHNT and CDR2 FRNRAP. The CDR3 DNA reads TGTGCTAGTGGTTTGACGGGGATGAACACTGAAGCTTTCTTT. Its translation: CASGLTGMNTEAFF.

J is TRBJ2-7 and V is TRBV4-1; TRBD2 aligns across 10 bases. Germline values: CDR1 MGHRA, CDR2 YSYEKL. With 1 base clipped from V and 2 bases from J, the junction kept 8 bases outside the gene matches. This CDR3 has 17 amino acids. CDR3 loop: CASSQGLAGGSPYEQYF. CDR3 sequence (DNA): TGCGCCAGCAGCCAAGGGTTAGCGGGGGGCTCGCCCTACGAGCAGTACTTC.

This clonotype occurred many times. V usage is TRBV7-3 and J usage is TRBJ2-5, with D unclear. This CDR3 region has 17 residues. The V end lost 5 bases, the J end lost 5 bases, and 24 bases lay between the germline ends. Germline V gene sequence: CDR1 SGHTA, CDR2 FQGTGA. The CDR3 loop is CASSNKGPHSARETQYF. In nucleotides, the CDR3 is TGTGCCAGCAGCAACAAAGGGCCTCATTCGGCCAGGGAGACCCAGTACTTC.

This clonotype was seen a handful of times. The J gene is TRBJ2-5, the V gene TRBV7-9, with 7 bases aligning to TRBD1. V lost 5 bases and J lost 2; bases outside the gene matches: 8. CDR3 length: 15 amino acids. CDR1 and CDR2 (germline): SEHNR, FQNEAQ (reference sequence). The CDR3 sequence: CASSLLQGVQETQYF. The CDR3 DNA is TGTGCCAGCAGCCTCCTCCAGGGGGTTCAAGAGACCCAGTACTTC.

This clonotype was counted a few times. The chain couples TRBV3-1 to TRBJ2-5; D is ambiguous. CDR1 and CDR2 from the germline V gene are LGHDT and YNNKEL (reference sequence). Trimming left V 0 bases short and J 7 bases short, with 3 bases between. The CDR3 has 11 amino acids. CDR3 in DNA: TGTGCCAGCAGCCAAGAGGGGACCCAGTACTTC. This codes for CASSQEGTQYF.

CDR3 residues: CASSPQGLVNQPQHF. CDR3 in DNA: TGTGCCAGCAGTCCACAGGGGTTGGTCAATCAGCCCCAGCATTTT. The chain is built from TRBV12-3 or TRBV12-4 and TRBJ1-5, with 7 bases lining up with TRBD1. This CDR3 is built from 15 residues. The junction had 7 bases not matched to a gene; V was cut back by 5 bases and J by 3 bases.

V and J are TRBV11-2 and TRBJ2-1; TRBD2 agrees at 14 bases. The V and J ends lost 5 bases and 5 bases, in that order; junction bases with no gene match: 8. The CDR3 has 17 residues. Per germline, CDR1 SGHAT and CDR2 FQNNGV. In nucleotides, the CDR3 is TGTGCCAGCAGCCACGGGACTAGCGGGAGTTTCGACAATGAGCAGTTCTTC. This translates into CASSHGTSGSFDNEQFF.

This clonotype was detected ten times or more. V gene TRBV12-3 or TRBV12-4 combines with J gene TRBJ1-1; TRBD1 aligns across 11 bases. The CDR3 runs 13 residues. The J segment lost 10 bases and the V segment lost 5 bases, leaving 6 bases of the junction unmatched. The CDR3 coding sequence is TGTGCCAGCAGTCAACCGGGACAGGGGGTAGCTTTCTTT. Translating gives CASSQPGQGVAFF.

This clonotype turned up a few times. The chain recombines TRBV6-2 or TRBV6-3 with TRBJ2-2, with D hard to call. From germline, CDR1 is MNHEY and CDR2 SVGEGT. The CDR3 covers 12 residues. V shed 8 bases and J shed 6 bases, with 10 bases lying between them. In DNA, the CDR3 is TGTGCCAGCGGGAAACGGGCCGGGGAGCTGTTTTTT. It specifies CASGKRAGELFF.

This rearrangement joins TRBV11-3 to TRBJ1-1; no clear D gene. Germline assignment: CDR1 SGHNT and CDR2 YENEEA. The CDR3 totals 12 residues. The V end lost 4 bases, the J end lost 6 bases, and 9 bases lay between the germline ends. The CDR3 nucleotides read TGTGCCAGCAGCTCCCGGTGGGCTGAAGCTTTCTTT. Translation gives CASSSRWAEAFF.

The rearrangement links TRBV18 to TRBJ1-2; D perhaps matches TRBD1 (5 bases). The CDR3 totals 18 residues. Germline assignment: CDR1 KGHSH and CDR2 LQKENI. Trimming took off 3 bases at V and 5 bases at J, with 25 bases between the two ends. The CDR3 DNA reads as TGTGCCAGCTCACCTTTAGGACAAAAACATAGGGGAAGATATGGCTACACCTTC. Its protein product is CASSPLGQKHRGRYGYTF.

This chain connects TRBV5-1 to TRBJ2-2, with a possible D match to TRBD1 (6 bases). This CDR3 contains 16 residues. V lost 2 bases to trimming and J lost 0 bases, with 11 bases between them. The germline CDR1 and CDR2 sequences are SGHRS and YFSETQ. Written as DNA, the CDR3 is TGCGCCAGCAGCTTCCTGGACAGCTCGAACACCGGGGAGCTGTTTTTT. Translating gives CASSFLDSSNTGELFF.

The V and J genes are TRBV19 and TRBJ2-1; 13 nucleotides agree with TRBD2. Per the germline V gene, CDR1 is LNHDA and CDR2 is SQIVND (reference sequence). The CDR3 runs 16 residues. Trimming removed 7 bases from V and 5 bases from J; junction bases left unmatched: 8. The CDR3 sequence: CASKEWGLAGNNEQFF. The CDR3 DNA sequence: TGTGCCAGTAAAGAATGGGGACTAGCGGGAAACAATGAGCAGTTCTTC.

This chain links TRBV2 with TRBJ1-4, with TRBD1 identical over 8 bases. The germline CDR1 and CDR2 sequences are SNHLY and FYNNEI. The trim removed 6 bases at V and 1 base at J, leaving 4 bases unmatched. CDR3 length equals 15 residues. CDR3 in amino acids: CASRVDRGTNEKLFF. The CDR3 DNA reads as TGTGCCAGCAGGGTTGACAGGGGAACTAATGAAAAACTGTTTTTT.

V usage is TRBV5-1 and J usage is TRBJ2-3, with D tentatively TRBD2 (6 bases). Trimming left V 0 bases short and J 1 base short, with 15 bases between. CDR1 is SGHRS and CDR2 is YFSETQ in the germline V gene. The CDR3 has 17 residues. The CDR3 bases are TGCGCCAGCAGCTTGGATCTATTACTAGCCGGCACAGATACGCAGTATTTT. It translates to CASSLDLLLAGTDTQYF.

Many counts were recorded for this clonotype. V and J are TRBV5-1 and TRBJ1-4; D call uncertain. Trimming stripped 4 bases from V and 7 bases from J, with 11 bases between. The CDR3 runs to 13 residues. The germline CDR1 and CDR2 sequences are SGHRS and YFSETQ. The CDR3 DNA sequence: TGCGCCAGCAGCCATGAGCGGGGTGAAAAACTGTTTTTT. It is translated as CASSHERGEKLFF. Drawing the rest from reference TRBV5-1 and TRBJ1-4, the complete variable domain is KAGVTQTPRYLIKTRGQQVTLSCSPISGHRSVSWYQQTPGQGLQFLFEYFSETQRNKGNFPGRFSGRQFSNSRSEMNVSTLELGDSALYLCASSHERGEKLFFGSGTQLSVL.

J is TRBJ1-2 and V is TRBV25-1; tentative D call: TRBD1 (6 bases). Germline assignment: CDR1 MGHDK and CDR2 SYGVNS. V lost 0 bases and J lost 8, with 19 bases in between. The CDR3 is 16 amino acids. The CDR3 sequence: CASSEYRGVNFGGYTF. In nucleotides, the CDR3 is TGTGCCAGCAGTGAATATAGGGGGGTAAACTTCGGAGGCTACACCTTC.